In its sample, the clone carrying this TCR beta chain was seen once. The germline V gene encodes CDR1 SGDLS and CDR2 YYNGEE. This CDR3 contains 15 residues. Trimming removed 1 base at V and 1 base at J, with 8 bases between. The sample belongs to a study of OX40 agonist ivuxolimab in advanced cancers. The overall study: It was permissible to have had prior anti-PD-1, anti-PD-L1 or anti-CTLA-4 therapy, and approximately 38% had some.

Method: immunoSEQ multiplex PCR; TCRdb's copy keeps in-frame clones and lacks some. The repertoire holds over 50,000 clones, with roughly 90% as singletons. This chain joins TRBV9 and TRBJ2-2; D uncertain. The sample was CD4+ or CD8+ T cells sorted from blood, taken in a trial of the OX40 agonist ivuxolimab. The clonotype originates from an adult with an advanced solid tumor such as melanoma, head and neck, liver or kidney cancer. The CDR3 bases are TGTGCCAGCAGCGTAAATAGCTTGAACACCGGGGAGCTGTTTTTT. Translation: CASSVNSLNTGELFF.